The rows below give T cell receptor beta chains drawn from one sample of a study of shared clonotypes between healthy human individuals. Profiled with immunoSEQ multiplex PCR; TCRdb holds only in-frame clones, not every one. The table has 2,100,000 or so clones, more than 90% seen once. The specimen sequenced was naive CD4+ T cells sorted from blood. These receptors all stem from a man younger than 30 in good health. The CDR3 runs from the conserved cysteine through the conserved F or W. A D gene is named only where the DNA matches it firmly. The size field is filled for only some rows; it gives once, few, many or a size class.

few	TRBV5-4	-	TRBJ1-2	15	CASSLGQALNYGYTF	TGTGCCAGCAGCTTGGGTCAGGCCCTCAACTATGGCTACACCTTC
-	TRBV5-1	-	TRBJ2-7	16	CASSGRSNGATYEQYF	TGCGCCAGCAGCGGACGCTCTAACGGGGCGACCTACGAGCAGTACTTC
-	TRBV19	TRBD1	TRBJ1-1	14	CASSMWQGDTEAFF	TGTGCCAGTAGTATGTGGCAGGGGGACACTGAAGCTTTCTTT
-	TRBV5-1	-	TRBJ2-2	14	CASRGGAGTGELFF	TGCGCCAGCAGAGGAGGGGCCGGCACCGGGGAGCTGTTTTTT
-	TRBV30	TRBD2	TRBJ2-5	19	CAWSLGLAGGDRFEETQYF	TGTGCCTGGAGTCTGGGACTAGCGGGAGGGGATCGCTTTGAAGAGACCCAGTACTTC
-	TRBV5-1	-	TRBJ1-4	15	CASSATGDLNEKLFF	TGCGCCAGCAGCGCAACAGGAGACCTTAATGAAAAACTGTTTTTT
-	TRBV7-2	TRBD2	TRBJ2-1	15	CASSLGTSSYNEQFF	TGTGCCAGCAGCTTAGGGACTAGCTCCTACAATGAGCAGTTCTTC
-	TRBV4-3	TRBD1	TRBJ2-7	15	CASSHQGADTYEQYF	TGCGCCAGCAGCCACCAGGGGGCCGACACCTACGAGCAGTACTTC
-	TRBV7-9	-	TRBJ1-1	13	CASSLGIQGEAFF	TGTGCCAGCAGCTTAGGCATCCAAGGTGAAGCTTTCTTT
-	TRBV2	-	TRBJ2-7	13	CASLLSGVGEQYF	TGTGCCAGTTTGCTTTCGGGAGTAGGAGAGCAGTACTTC
-	TRBV5-1	-	TRBJ2-5	11	CASSPQETQYF	TGCGCCAGCAGCCCTCAAGAGACCCAGTACTTC